The next 13 T cell receptor beta chains were all read from a single sample in a study of cytomegalovirus exposure and HLA in healthy donors. Profiling relied on immunoSEQ multiplex PCR, and the TCRdb table lists in-frame clones only, not all of them. The sample has tens of thousands of clones, approximately 80% seen once. Sequencing input: PBMCs. The origin of the receptors is a man aged 25 to 45 in good health and CMV-seronegative.

The chain links TRBV14 to TRBJ2-7; D might be TRBD2 (5 bases). The CDR3 is 13 amino acids. Per the germline V gene, CDR1 is SGHDN and CDR2 is FVKESK. In DNA, the CDR3 is TGTGCCAGCAGCCAAGGGTCGGGTACAAGACTACACGTC. Protein sequence: CASSQGSGTRLHV.

This chain connects TRBV12-5 to TRBJ2-3; TRBD2 is a possible D gene (5 bases). From germline, CDR1 is LGHNT and CDR2 FRNRAP. The V end lost 6 bases, the J end lost 0 bases, and 13 bases lay between the germline ends. This CDR3 contains 15 residues. Written as DNA, the CDR3 is TGTGCTAGTGGACTCGGACTTCTTAGCACAGATACGCAGTATTTT. It specifies CASGLGLLSTDTQYF.

The V gene is TRBV6-5, the J gene TRBJ1-1, with 9 bases fitting TRBD1. The germline V gene has CDR1 MNHEY and CDR2 SVGAGI. This CDR3 contains 12 residues. After removal of 7 bases from V and 11 bases from J, the junction contained 8 bases not matched to a gene. The CDR3 DNA is TGTGCCAGCACCATGACAGGGGGGAGGGCTTTCTTT. It yields the protein CASTMTGGRAFF.

The rearrangement uses TRBV9 and TRBJ2-1; 7 bases are a match to TRBD2. The junction had 16 bases not matched to a gene; V was cut back by 7 bases and J by 0 bases. The germline V gene encodes CDR1 SGDLS and CDR2 YYNGEE. The CDR3 is made up of 18 amino acids. In DNA form, the CDR3 reads TGTGCCAGCTCCACCCCGTTTGCGGGAGATCGCTCCTACAATGAGCAGTTCTTC. Translating gives CASSTPFAGDRSYNEQFF.

V and J are TRBV7-9 and TRBJ1-2, with D tentatively TRBD1 (6 bases). Germline values: CDR1 SEHNR, CDR2 FQNEAQ (reference sequence). The CDR3 is made up of 15 amino acids. With 5 bases removed from V and 8 bases from J, the gap between germline ends came to 21 bases. The CDR3 nucleotides are TGTGCCAGCAGCCCCCAATGGGGGCGGCCGTTGGGCTACACCTTC. Residues: CASSPQWGRPLGYTF.

The chain links TRBV27 to TRBJ1-5; D unclear. The germline CDR1 and CDR2 sequences are MNHEY and SMNVEV (reference sequence). The CDR3 is 14 amino acids. The V and J ends lost 7 bases and 11 bases respectively, with 21 bases between them. The CDR3 reads CASTSFRFVLAQHF. DNA for the CDR3: TGTGCCAGCACGTCGTTCCGATTTGTTTTAGCCCAGCATTTT.

V is TRBV6-5 and J is TRBJ1-2, with D unclear. The CDR3 totals 15 residues. The germline gives CDR1 MNHEY, CDR2 SVGAGI. V lost 7 bases and J lost 0, with 15 bases in between. The CDR3 is CASTLSGSSNYGYTF. The CDR3, as DNA: TGTGCCAGCACCCTCTCGGGGAGCTCTAACTATGGCTACACCTTC.

This clone was seen more than once but under ten times. This chain uses TRBV4-3 with TRBJ2-1; 9 bases are a match to TRBD1. Germline values: CDR1 LGHNA, CDR2 YSLEER. CDR3 length: 15 amino acids. V was pared by 2 bases and J by 8 bases, with 7 bases of the junction left unmatched. In DNA form, the CDR3 reads TGCGCCAGCAGCCAACGGACAGGGGAGTCAGATGAGCAGTTCTTC. Protein: CASSQRTGESDEQFF.

The J gene is TRBJ1-5, the V gene TRBV28; TRBD1 agrees at 7 bases. Germline values: CDR1 MDHEN, CDR2 SYDVKM. The CDR3 covers 16 residues. V was pared by 5 bases and J by 0 bases, with 7 bases of the junction left unmatched. In DNA form, the CDR3 reads TGTGCCAGCAGTGAGGGACAGTTTTATAGCAATCAGCCCCAGCATTTT. This sequence encodes CASSEGQFYSNQPQHF.

The rearrangement links TRBV29-1 to TRBJ1-1; D possibly corresponds to TRBD1 (5 bases). Germline-derived CDR1 and CDR2 are SQVTM and ANQGSEA. This CDR3 comprises 12 residues. Trimming cost V 4 bases and J 7 bases, with 13 bases left between them. The CDR3 nucleotides are TGCAGCGTTGCTGGACATTTTATTGAAGCTTTCTTT. Translated: CSVAGHFIEAFF. The whole variable domain, remainder taken from reference TRBV29-1 and TRBJ1-1, is SAVISQKPSRDICQRGTSLTIQCQVDSQVTMMFWYRQQPGQSLTLIATANQGSEATYESGFVIDKFPISRPNLTFSTLTVSNMSPEDSSIYLCSVAGHFIEAFFGQGTRLTVV.

The rearrangement joins TRBV10-3 to TRBJ2-5; D perhaps matches TRBD1 (6 bases). Deletions cut 0 bases from V and 4 bases from J, with 9 bases between. The V gene's germline CDR1 is ENHRY and CDR2 SYGVKD. This CDR3 spans 14 amino acids. The CDR3 DNA is TGTGCCATCAGTGAGTCTACAGGGAGAGAGACCCAGTACTTC. Amino acids: CAISESTGRETQYF.

This clone was found a few times. The rearrangement uses TRBV5-6 and TRBJ2-2; D unresolved. There are 16 residues in the CDR3. The V end was cut by 0 bases, the J end by 6 bases, with 15 bases between. Per the germline V gene, CDR1 is SGHDT and CDR2 is YYEEEE. The CDR3 spells CASSLGGATQPGELFF. The CDR3 bases are TGTGCCAGCAGCTTGGGCGGCGCGACCCAACCCGGGGAGCTGTTTTTT.

V gene TRBV7-9 combines with J gene TRBJ1-1; a possible D gene is TRBD1 (5 bases). The CDR3 has 16 residues. Per germline, CDR1 SEHNR and CDR2 FQNEAQ (reference sequence). Trimming removed 5 bases from V and 0 bases from J, with 16 bases in between. DNA for the CDR3: TGTGCCAGCAGCACCTGGGGCAGGGCTCTGAACACTGAAGCTTTCTTT. This sequence encodes CASSTWGRALNTEAFF.